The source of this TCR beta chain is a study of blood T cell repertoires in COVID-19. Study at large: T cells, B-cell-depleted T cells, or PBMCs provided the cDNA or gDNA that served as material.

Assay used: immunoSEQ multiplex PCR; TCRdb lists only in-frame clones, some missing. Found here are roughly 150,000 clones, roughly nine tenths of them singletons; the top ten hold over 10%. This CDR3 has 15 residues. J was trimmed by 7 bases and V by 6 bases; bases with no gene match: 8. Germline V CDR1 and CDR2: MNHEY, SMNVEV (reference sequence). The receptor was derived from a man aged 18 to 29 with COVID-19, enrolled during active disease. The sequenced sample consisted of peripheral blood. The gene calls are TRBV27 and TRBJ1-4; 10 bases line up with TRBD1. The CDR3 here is CASSSMTGGSEKLFF. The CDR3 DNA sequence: TGTGCCAGCAGCTCTATGACAGGGGGCAGTGAAAAACTGTTTTTT.